This T cell receptor beta chain was retrieved from a study of response to subunit inactivated influenza vaccine. Study results and limitations: Researchers suggested that each seasonal influenza vaccination recruits few new T cells.

CDR1 MNHEY and CDR2 SVGEGT come from the germline V gene. V lost 6 bases to trimming and J lost 3 bases, with 17 bases between them. The CDR3 runs to 15 residues. This clonotype was counted at least ten times. Its antigen is unknown. TCRdb processed the RT-PCR reads anew with MiXCR; each CDR3 protein has one entry. The repertoire holds about 160,000 distinct CDR3 sequences, around 10% seen once, with about 40% in the top ten. This sequence joins TRBV6-2 or TRBV6-3 and TRBJ1-1; D may be TRBD1 (6 bases). Sequences were derived from CD8+ T cells sorted from PBMCs, sampled about 23 months after vaccination. The source is a man between 50 and 75 years old who received an inactivated influenza vaccine. The DNA of the CDR3 is TGTGCCAGCAGAAAGGGGACATTGTCGGACACTGAAGCTTTCTTT. Amino acids: CASRKGTLSDTEAFF.